Following are 30 T cell receptor beta chains from one sample sequenced in a study of metastatic and nonmetastatic thyroid tumors (TCRdb year 2020). No treatment had been received by any patient before thyroid surgery. The library came from PCR. Sequencing was performed on an Illumina HiSeq 4000. In-frame beta chains were kept once TCRdb had trimmed the public reads at Q25 with fastp and called clones with MiXCR. The sample data list roughly 55,000 clones, and 15% to 20% of these were observed just once. The top ten hold about a tenth of the sample. Sample: blood. The receptors derive from a male donor with papillary thyroid cancer or a benign thyroid nodule (not recorded which). Some clones in this sample may be carry-over from other donors' samples.

With respect to this clone: It may be a read error: a sequence one base away is much more abundant. The V gene is TRBV15, the J gene TRBJ2-1; maybe TRBD2 (6 bases). The V end was cut by 0 bases, the J end by 9 bases, with 12 bases between. Germline assignment: CDR1 LNHNV and CDR2 YYDKDF (reference sequence). The CDR3 covers 14 residues. Written as DNA, the CDR3 is TGTGCCACCAGCAGAGATCTGGCGGGGTTTGAGCAGTTCTTC. Its translation is CATSRDLAGFEQFF.

In the case of this clone: This specimen includes other DNA sequences encoding the same CDR3. The rearrangement links TRBV2 to TRBJ1-2; D remains ambiguous. The CDR3 consists of 14 residues. Germline CDR1 reads SNHLY; CDR2 reads FYNNEI. Trimming stripped 7 bases from V and 4 bases from J, with 16 bases between. The CDR3 region has the DNA TGTGCCAGCACTTTCGGTGGCGGGCCCTATGGCTACACCTTC. As protein: CASTFGGGPYGYTF.

This clone was seen many times. V and J are TRBV7-9 and TRBJ1-5; D unclear. The CDR3 totals 14 residues. V lost 5 bases and J 1 base, leaving 9 bases between the germline ends. Germline V CDR1 and CDR2: SEHNR, FQNEAQ (reference sequence). Here the CDR3 reads CASSTDESNQPQHF. The CDR3 DNA reads as TGTGCCAGCAGCACGGACGAGAGCAATCAGCCCCAGCATTTT.

This clone was detected only a few times. The genes are TRBV19 and TRBJ2-1, with D possibly matching TRBD1 (6 bases). Looked up from germline, CDR1 is LNHDA and CDR2 is SQIVND (reference sequence). V dropped 7 bases and J dropped 4 bases, with 14 bases sitting between them. The length of the CDR3 is 14 residues. This CDR3 reads CASKTGTPYNEQFF. CDR3 sequence (DNA): TGTGCCAGTAAAACCGGGACACCTTACAATGAGCAGTTCTTC.

This clone was observed at least ten times. This chain uses TRBV6-1 with TRBJ2-7, with D unresolved. This CDR3 region has 10 residues. V was cut by 2 bases and J by 4 bases, with 0 bases left in between. Germline CDR1 reads MNHNS; CDR2 reads SASEGT. The CDR3 coding sequence is TGTGCCAGCAGTGAATACGAGCAGTACTTC. As protein: CASSEYEQYF.

About this clone itself: The junction differs from germline at one of its ends, possibly a read error. The genes are TRBV25-1 and TRBJ1-2; D is undetermined. Germline V gene sequence: CDR1 MGHDK, CDR2 SYGVNS. The CDR3 totals 12 residues. The CDR3 loop is CSSSLYMGSYTF. CDR3 coding DNA: TGTTCCAGCAGTTTATACATGGGAAGCTACACCTTC.

This clone appeared many times. This sequence joins TRBV4-3 and TRBJ1-1; D might be TRBD1 (6 bases). With 0 bases removed from V and 10 bases from J, the gap between germline ends came to 18 bases. CDR1 is LGHNA, CDR2 YSLEER, per germline. The CDR3 has 15 amino acids. The CDR3 bases are TGCGCCAGCAGCCAAGAAGTAGGGATTAGGGGGGTAGCTTTCTTT. It is translated as CASSQEVGIRGVAFF.

V is TRBV3-1 and J is TRBJ2-7; D remains ambiguous. This CDR3 has 18 amino acids. CDR1 and CDR2 (germline): LGHDT, YNNKEL (reference sequence). With 3 bases removed from V and 0 bases from J, the gap between germline ends came to 21 bases. CDR3 loop: CASSQILLRVLSSYEQYF. In DNA, the CDR3 is TGTGCCAGCAGCCAGATTCTTCTAAGGGTCCTGAGCTCCTACGAGCAGTACTTC.

This clone was seen repeatedly, ten times or more. The chain uses TRBV7-8 and TRBJ2-7; unclear D gene. Germline CDR1 reads SGHVS; CDR2 reads FQNEAQ. With 5 bases removed from V and 0 bases from J, the gap between germline ends came to 11 bases. The CDR3 sequence is 14 residues long. CDR3 sequence reads: CASSLPASSYEQYF. The CDR3 DNA is TGTGCCAGCAGCCTACCAGCAAGCTCCTACGAGCAGTACTTC.

This clone was detected ten times or more. The chain has TRBV4-3 and TRBJ2-2; D uncertain. This CDR3 has 16 amino acids. CDR1 is LGHNA, CDR2 YSLEER, per germline. V was clipped by 0 bases and J by 0 bases, with 8 bases between them. CDR3 coding DNA: TGCGCCAGCAGCCAAGATCGAACAGCGAACACCGGGGAGCTGTTTTTT. This sequence encodes CASSQDRTANTGELFF.

This clone has only a few counts. CDR3 in DNA: TGTGCCAGCACTCCCCGGGACAGGGGTTACCAGCCCCAGCATTTT. Translated, it gives CASTPRDRGYQPQHF. The chain combines TRBV19 with TRBJ1-5; 10 bases align to TRBD1. The J segment lost 7 bases and the V segment lost 9 bases, leaving 12 bases of the junction unmatched. CDR1 and CDR2 from the germline V gene are LNHDA and SQIVND (reference sequence). The CDR3 length is 15 residues.

The table lists this clone with many counts. V usage is TRBV30 and J usage is TRBJ1-5, with a weak D call TRBD1 (5 bases). V was trimmed by 2 bases and J by 4 bases, leaving 9 bases between them. Looked up from germline, CDR1 is GTSNPN and CDR2 is SVGIG (reference sequence). This CDR3 comprises 13 residues. CDR3 DNA sequence: TGTGCCTGGAGTCCACAGGTAAATCAGCCCCAGCATTTT. Amino acid sequence: CAWSPQVNQPQHF.

This clone showed up just once. The V and J genes are TRBV5-6 and TRBJ2-5; TRBD1 is a possible D gene (6 bases). The CDR3 sequence is 13 residues long. Trimming left V 6 bases short and J 4 bases short, with 13 bases between. From germline, CDR1 is SGHDT and CDR2 YYEEEE. Here the CDR3 reads CASMDTGSETQYF. CDR3 coding DNA: TGTGCCAGCATGGATACAGGGTCAGAGACCCAGTACTTC.

This clone showed up many times. This rearrangement joins TRBV5-1 to TRBJ2-1; TRBD2 agrees at 8 bases. CDR1 SGHRS and CDR2 YFSETQ come from the germline V gene. V dropped 0 bases and J dropped 6; count of bases not matched to a gene: 8. The CDR3 runs 16 residues. CDR3 protein: CASSLVRGGRSNEQFF. The CDR3 nucleotides are TGCGCCAGCAGCTTGGTTCGGGGGGGAAGGAGCAATGAGCAGTTCTTC.

This clone was counted ten times or more. V gene TRBV5-6 combines with J gene TRBJ2-7, with D tentatively TRBD1 (5 bases). The CDR3 has 16 residues. Trimming removed 2 bases at V and 2 bases at J, with 17 bases between. Germline assignment: CDR1 SGHDT and CDR2 YYEEEE. The CDR3 sequence is CASSFLEHDSTYEQYV. The CDR3 bases are TGTGCCAGCAGCTTCTTAGAACACGACAGTACCTACGAGCAGTACGTC.

The chain combines TRBV20-1 with TRBJ2-7; 12 nucleotides agree with TRBD1. The germline V gene encodes CDR1 DFQATT and CDR2 SNEGSKA (reference sequence). The CDR3 extends over 18 amino acids. The J segment lost 2 bases and the V segment lost 5 bases, leaving 16 bases of the junction unmatched. In nucleotides, the CDR3 is TGCAGTGCTTTAGAGATCTCTGGGACAGGGGGCAATCCCTACGAGCAGTACTTC. The encoded protein is CSALEISGTGGNPYEQYF.

This clone was recorded a few times. Possible read error: a much larger clone is one base away. The chain joins TRBV6-1 to TRBJ2-7; D is possibly TRBD1 (6 bases). V lost 8 bases, J lost 1 base, and 12 bases lay in between. CDR3 length equals 13 residues. Per germline, CDR1 MNHNS and CDR2 SASEGT. This CDR3 is CASVQGLSYEQYF. The CDR3 DNA sequence: TGTGCCAGCGTTCAGGGGTTATCCTACGAGCAGTACTTC.

The chain has TRBV7-3 and TRBJ2-1, with 7 bases fitting TRBD2. The CDR3 contains 18 residues. Germline V gene data show CDR1 as SGHTA and CDR2 as FQGTGA. J lost 3 bases, V lost 1 base, and 12 bases had no gene match. As DNA, the CDR3 is TGTGCCAGCAGCTTAAATGTAGCGGGCCCAGGGTACTACAATGAGCAGTTCTTC. Its protein is CASSLNVAGPGYYNEQFF.

Ten or more counts support this clone. The rearrangement uses TRBV6-5 and TRBJ2-2; 9 bases map to TRBD1. Germline-derived CDR1 and CDR2 are MNHEY and SVGAGI. This CDR3 is built from 15 residues. Trimming took 2 bases from V and 5 from J; bases not matched to a gene: 3. DNA of the CDR3: TGTGCCAGCAGTTACGTGGGACAGGGTACCGGGGAGCTGTTTTTT. Its protein is CASSYVGQGTGELFF.

This clone was seen at least ten times. This chain connects TRBV5-6 to TRBJ2-7; no definite D call. Trimming took off 0 bases at V and 3 bases at J, with 10 bases between the two ends. The CDR3 spans 14 residues. The V gene's germline CDR1 is SGHDT and CDR2 YYEEEE. The CDR3 region has the DNA TGTGCCAGCAGCTTGGAGGGCCGCAGCTACGAGCAGTACGTC. It translates to CASSLEGRSYEQYV.

This clone was picked up many times. V usage is TRBV28 and J usage is TRBJ2-7; D remains unclear. Trimming took 6 bases from V and 3 from J, leaving 9 bases between them. The CDR3 extends over 12 amino acids. Germline V gives CDR1 MDHEN, CDR2 SYDVKM. The CDR3 spells CASRLTDYEQYF. The CDR3 nucleotides read TGTGCCAGCAGACTTACAGACTACGAGCAGTACTTC. Full variable domain (remainder filled in from reference TRBV28 and TRBJ2-7): DVKVTQSSRYLVKRTGEKVFLECVQDMDHENMFWYRQDPGLGLRLIYFSYDVKMKEKGDIPEGYSVSREKKERFSLILESASTNQTSMYLCASRLTDYEQYFGPGTRLTVT.

As to this clone: At one end, the junction sequence differs from germline, possibly due to a read error. The chain joins TRBV20-1 to TRBJ2-7; maybe TRBD2 (6 bases). Germline CDR1 and CDR2: DFQATT and SNEGSKA (reference sequence). CDR3 length: 14 residues. The CDR3 is CSARDGDSPWEHYF. In DNA, the CDR3 is TGCAGTGCTAGAGACGGGGACTCCCCCTGGGAGCATTACTTC.

This clone occurred many times. The chain joins TRBV5-6 to TRBJ2-3; perhaps TRBD1 as D (6 bases). Germline values: CDR1 SGHDT, CDR2 YYEEEE. The CDR3 runs to 14 residues. CDR3 protein: CAVSGTSNTDTQYF. The DNA for the CDR3 is TGTGCAGTGTCCGGGACAAGTAACACAGATACGCAGTATTTT.

The sample holds a few counts of this clone. This chain connects TRBV12-3 or TRBV12-4 to TRBJ2-3; D is unresolved. The CDR3 spans 14 residues. Deletions cut 3 bases from V and 13 bases from J, with 20 bases between. The CDR3 nucleotides are TGTGCCAGCAGTTTTCGGCTTCACACAGATAAGAAGTATTTT. Its translation is CASSFRLHTDKKYF.

This clone was found many times. The rearrangement joins TRBV19 to TRBJ1-6; D call uncertain. The CDR3 sequence is 14 residues long. Germline CDR1 LNHDA, CDR2 SQIVND (reference sequence). Trimming shortened V by 5 bases and J by 10 bases, and 15 bases separated the two germline ends. This chain's CDR3 is CASSAFEGGSPLHF. In nucleotides, the CDR3 is TGTGCCAGTAGTGCCTTCGAGGGAGGGTCACCCCTCCACTTT.

The table lists this clone with a few counts. The junction departs from germline at one end; a sequencing error may be responsible. The gene calls are TRBV2 and TRBJ1-1; possibly TRBD1 for D (5 bases). The CDR3 loop spans 15 amino acids. Germline V lookup: CDR1 SNHLY, CDR2 FYNNEI. The CDR3 is CASGEGRDWGTEAFF. DNA of the CDR3: TGTGCCAGCGGTGAAGGCCGGGATTGGGGCACTGAAGCTTTCTTC.

This clone was picked up many times. The chain uses TRBV6-1 and TRBJ2-1; 11 bases fit TRBD2. Germline-derived CDR1 and CDR2 are MNHNS and SASEGT. After removal of 6 bases from V and 6 bases from J, the junction contained 4 bases not matched to a gene. This CDR3 contains 14 residues. The CDR3 sequence: CASSLLAGANEQFF. CDR3 bases: TGTGCCAGCAGCCTACTAGCGGGAGCCAATGAGCAGTTCTTC.

In its sample, this clone was seen many times. This chain uses TRBV28 with TRBJ2-1; TRBD2 agrees at 8 bases. In germline, CDR1 is MDHEN, CDR2 SYDVKM. After removal of 7 bases from V and 5 bases from J, the junction contained 7 bases not matched to a gene. The CDR3 has 14 amino acids. In nucleotides, the CDR3 is TGTGCCAGCACGAGGGCGGGGGGAAACAATGAGCAGTTCTTC. Amino acid sequence: CASTRAGGNNEQFF.

CDR3 bases: TGCAGTGCTAGATCATTCCTAGCGGGGGGGCGATGGGAGGCCCAGTACTTC. This gives the protein CSARSFLAGGRWEAQYF. The chain employs TRBV20-1 and TRBJ2-5; 12 nucleotides line up with TRBD2. V lost 2 bases to trimming and J lost 9 bases; unmatched junction nucleotides: 16. Germline V gene sequence: CDR1 DFQATT, CDR2 SNEGSKA (reference sequence). The CDR3 consists of 17 residues.

This clone appeared many times. This chain joins TRBV2 and TRBJ1-4; the D is unclear. The ends were cut back, 2 bases at V and 10 bases at J, with 14 bases in the middle. In germline, CDR1 is SNHLY, CDR2 FYNNEI. This CDR3 is built from 14 residues. Here the CDR3 reads CASSEPGHLGKLFF. As DNA, the CDR3 is TGTGCCAGCAGTGAACCGGGCCACCTGGGAAAACTGTTTTTT.